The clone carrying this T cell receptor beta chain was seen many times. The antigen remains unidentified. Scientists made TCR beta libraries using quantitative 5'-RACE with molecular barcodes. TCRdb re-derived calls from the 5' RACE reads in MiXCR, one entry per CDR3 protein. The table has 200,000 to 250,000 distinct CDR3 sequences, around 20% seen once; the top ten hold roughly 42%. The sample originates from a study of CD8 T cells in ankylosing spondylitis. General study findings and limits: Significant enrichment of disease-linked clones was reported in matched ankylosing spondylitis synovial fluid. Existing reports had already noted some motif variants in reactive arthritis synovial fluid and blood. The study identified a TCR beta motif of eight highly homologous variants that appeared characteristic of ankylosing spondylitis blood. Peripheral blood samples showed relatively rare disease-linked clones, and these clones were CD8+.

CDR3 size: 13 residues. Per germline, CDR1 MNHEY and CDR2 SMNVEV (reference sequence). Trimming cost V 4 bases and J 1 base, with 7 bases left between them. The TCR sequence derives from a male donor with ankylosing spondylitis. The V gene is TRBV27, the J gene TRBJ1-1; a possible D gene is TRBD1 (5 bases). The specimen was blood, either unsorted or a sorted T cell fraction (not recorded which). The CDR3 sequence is CASSWGPNTEAFF. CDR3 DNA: TGTGCCAGCAGTTGGGGCCCGAACACTGAAGCTTTCTTT.